This T cell receptor (beta chain) was found in a study of cytomegalovirus exposure and HLA in healthy donors. Study results and limitations: When analyzed later, the rates of TCR association showed variation by HLA locus, with DRB1 the most and HLA-C the fewest.

The CDR3 has 17 residues. Germline CDR1 SEHNR, CDR2 FQNEAQ (reference sequence). This clone was observed once. Antigen unknown. Compared with germline, one end of the junction differs, possibly owing to a read error. Both 60 Vbeta primers and 13 Jbeta primers went into the PCR. Original methodology: In a later analysis, some 11 million of around 75 million unique beta chains occurred in at least two donors. Measured with immunoSEQ multiplex PCR; TCRdb has only the in-frame clones, and not every one. Clone size and the V and J calls come from that table; the DNA yielded D and trimming. The profile shows 100,000 or so clones, approximately 74% of them singletons.

The sample comprised PBMCs. This sequence was found in a woman aged 40-49 years in good health and CMV-seronegative. This chain links TRBV7-9 with TRBJ2-2; 15 bases agree with TRBD2. Here the CDR3 reads CSSSGLAGGGDTGELFF. The CDR3, as DNA: TGTTCCAGCAGCGGACTAGCGGGAGGGGGGGACACCGGGGAGCTGTTTTTT. The full variable domain, rest sourced from reference TRBV7-9 and TRBJ2-2, is DTGVSQNPRHKITKRGQNVTFRCDPISEHNRLYWYRQTLGQGPEFLTYFQNEAQLEKSRLLSDRFSAERPKGSFSTLEIQRTEQGDSAMYLCSSSGLAGGGDTGELFFGEGSRLTVL.